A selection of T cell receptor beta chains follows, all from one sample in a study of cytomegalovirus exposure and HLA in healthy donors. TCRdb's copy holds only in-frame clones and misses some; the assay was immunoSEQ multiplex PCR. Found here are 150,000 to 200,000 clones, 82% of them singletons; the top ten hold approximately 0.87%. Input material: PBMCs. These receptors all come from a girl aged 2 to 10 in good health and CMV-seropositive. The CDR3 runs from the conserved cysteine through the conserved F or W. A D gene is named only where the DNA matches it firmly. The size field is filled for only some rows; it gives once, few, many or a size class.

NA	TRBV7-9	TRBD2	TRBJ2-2	CASSPRRLAGGAGELFF	TGTGCCAGCAGCCCAAGGAGACTAGCGGGAGGTGCCGGGGAGCTGTTTTTT
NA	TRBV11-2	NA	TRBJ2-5	CASSLGGEETQYF	TGTGCCAGCAGCTTAGGGGGCGAAGAGACCCAGTACTTC
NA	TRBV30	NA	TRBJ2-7	CAWSVPIRKHEQYF	TGTGCCTGGAGTGTACCTATCCGCAAGCACGAGCAGTACTTC
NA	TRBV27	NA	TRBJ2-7	CASSLGRGIYYEQYF	TGTGCCAGCAGTTTGGGTCGCGGGATCTACTACGAGCAGTACTTC
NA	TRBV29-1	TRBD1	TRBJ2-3	CSQRQGADTQYF	TGCAGCCAGAGACAGGGTGCAGATACGCAGTATTTT
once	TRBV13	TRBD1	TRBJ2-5	CASSSGVTGEKETQYF	TGTGCCAGCAGCTCAGGGGTCACAGGGGAAAAAGAGACCCAGTACTTC
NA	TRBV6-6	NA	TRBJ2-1	CASSYGGHFNEQFF	TGTGCCAGCAGTTACGGGGGACACTTCAATGAGCAGTTCTTC
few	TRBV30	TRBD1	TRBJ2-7	CAWSGRTGAYEQYF	TGTGCCTGGAGTGGCCGGACAGGGGCCTACGAGCAGTACTTC
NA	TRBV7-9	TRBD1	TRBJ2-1	CASSLGNRGPNEQFF	TGTGCCAGCAGCTTAGGGAACAGGGGACCCAATGAGCAGTTCTTC
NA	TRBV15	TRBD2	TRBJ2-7	CATSRDRTSGSLTYEQYF	TGTGCCACCAGCAGAGACAGGACTAGCGGGAGTCTCACCTACGAGCAGTACTTC
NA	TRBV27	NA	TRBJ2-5	CASRPLGASQTQYF	TGTGCCAGCAGACCGCTGGGGGCGTCACAGACCCAGTACTTC
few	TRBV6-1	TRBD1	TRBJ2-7	CASSEGTGGAYEQYF	TGTGCCAGCAGTGAAGGGACAGGGGGAGCCTACGAGCAGTACTTC